The 8 T cell receptor beta chains presented below share a single source sample, sequenced in a study of T cell clonality in common variable immunodeficiency. Repertoires were generated with immunoSEQ multiplex PCR, while TCRdb's copy carries only in-frame clones and drops some. The profile covers 30,000 to 40,000 clones, none occurring a single time. Source material: peripheral blood mononuclear cells. These receptors came from a person aged 18 to 75 in good health.

This clone occurred a few times. The read comes to an end 3 residues before the CDR3 does, leaving the germline J gene to fill in the end. The chain is built from TRBV7-3 and TRBJ2-5, with 10 bases identical to TRBD2. The germline gives CDR1 SGHTA, CDR2 FQGTGA. The CDR3 spans 17 residues. The DNA read from the CDR3 is TGTGCCAGCAGCCACCCAGCGGGAGGGCCTAGCACAGATACC. This translates into CASSHPAGGPSTDT. In full, the CDR3 reads CASSHPAGGPSTDTQYF.

The sample holds a few counts of this clone. The missing CDR3 end, 3 residues past where the read stops, is filled in from the germline J gene. The chain combines TRBV19 with TRBJ1-2; 8 nucleotides line up with TRBD1. This CDR3 contains 15 residues. Germline values: CDR1 LNHDA, CDR2 SQIVND (reference sequence). CDR3 protein: CASSPDGDRGSLYTF. Incomplete CDR3 DNA: TGTGCCAGTAGCCCCGATGGTGACAGGGGAAGCCTT.

This clone was counted at least ten times. The CDR3: CASSPQHAEQYF. The CDR3 DNA, read in part, is TGTGCCAGCAGCCCCCAACACGCCGAG. V gene TRBV7-2 combines with J gene TRBJ2-7; D not certain. The missing CDR3 end, 3 residues past where the read stops, is filled in from the germline J gene. Germline V gene sequence: CDR1 SGHTA, CDR2 FQGNSA. V was trimmed by 5 bases and J by 6 bases, leaving 11 bases between them. CDR3 length: 12 residues.

Remarks on this clone: The read ends 3 residues shy of where the CDR3 ends; the end is completed using the germline J gene. J is TRBJ1-5 and V is TRBV2; 9 bases match TRBD1. Trimming removed 1 base from V and 4 bases from J; junction bases left unmatched: 5. The V gene's germline CDR1 is SNHLY and CDR2 FYNNEI. This CDR3 spans 16 amino acids. This chain's CDR3 is CASSEVGQGSNQPQHF. CDR3 DNA, as far as it was read: TGTGCCAGCAGTGAAGTGGGACAGGGTAGTAATCAGCCC.

This clone was counted at least ten times. One junction end does not reproduce the germline sequence, and a read error may be involved. The CDR3 is cut off 3 residues early in the read; its end comes from the germline J gene. V usage is TRBV2 and J usage is TRBJ1-1; 8 bases match TRBD1. CDR3 length equals 13 residues. Germline V gives CDR1 SNHLY, CDR2 FYNNEI. The part of the CDR3 DNA that was read is TGTGCCGGCAGGGTGGACAGGGTTACTGAA. This sequence encodes CAGRVDRVTE. The CDR3 in its entirety is CAGRVDRVTEAFF.

This clone was counted many times. Read coverage stops 3 residues before the CDR3 terminus; the germline J gene supplies the remainder. This chain links TRBV18 with TRBJ2-5; TRBD1 might be the D (6 bases). This CDR3 spans 13 amino acids. With 6 bases removed from V and 1 base from J, the gap between germline ends came to 9 bases. The V gene's germline CDR1 is KGHSH and CDR2 LQKENI. This chain's CDR3 is CASSQGTQETQYF. The CDR3 bases that were read are TGTGCCAGCTCCCAGGGGACCCAAGAGACC.

This clone was seen many times. With the read ending 3 residues before the CDR3 end, the germline J gene is used to fill in that end. This chain uses TRBV19 with TRBJ1-1; D is unresolved. V gave up 0 bases and J gave up 1 base, with 12 bases separating them. The CDR3 runs 16 residues. From germline, CDR1 is LNHDA and CDR2 SQIVND (reference sequence). Partial CDR3 DNA: TGTGCCAGTAGTATAGACCTCTCGGAGGGGAACACTGAA. Encoded protein: CASSIDLSEGNTE. The complete CDR3 reads CASSIDLSEGNTEAFF.

On this clone: The read halts 3 residues ahead of the CDR3 end, with the missing end drawn from the germline J gene. This rearrangement joins TRBV7-2 to TRBJ1-2; tentative D call: TRBD1 (5 bases). The CDR3 is made up of 14 amino acids. The V end lost 3 bases, the J end lost 3 bases, and 11 bases lay between the germline ends. Germline loops: CDR1 SGHTA, CDR2 FQGNSA. The DNA read from the CDR3 is TGTGCCAGCAGCTTCGACAGAGGTTACTATGGC. It is translated as CASSFDRGYYG. The full CDR3 protein is CASSFDRGYYGYTF.